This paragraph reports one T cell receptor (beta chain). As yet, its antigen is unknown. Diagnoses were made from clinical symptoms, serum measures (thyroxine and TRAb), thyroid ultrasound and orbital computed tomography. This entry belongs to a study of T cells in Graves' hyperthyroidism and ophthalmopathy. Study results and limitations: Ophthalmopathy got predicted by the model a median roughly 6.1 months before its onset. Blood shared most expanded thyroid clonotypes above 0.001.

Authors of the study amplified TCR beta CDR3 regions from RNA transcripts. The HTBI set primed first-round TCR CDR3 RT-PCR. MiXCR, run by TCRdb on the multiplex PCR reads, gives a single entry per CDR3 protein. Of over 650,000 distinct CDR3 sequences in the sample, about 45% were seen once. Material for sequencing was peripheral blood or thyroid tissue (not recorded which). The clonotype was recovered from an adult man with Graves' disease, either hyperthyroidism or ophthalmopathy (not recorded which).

This chain's CDR3 is CASSSPGQNGAPLHF. DNA of the CDR3: TGTGCCAGCAGCTCACCGGGACAGAACGGGGCACCCCTCCACTTT. The rearrangement uses TRBV7-6 and TRBJ1-6, with 7 bases fitting TRBD1. The CDR3 has 15 amino acids. V shed 4 bases and J 11 bases; nucleotides not matched to a gene: 11. Per germline, CDR1 SGHVS and CDR2 FNYEAQ.